Listed here are 9 T cell receptor beta chains from one sample, sequenced in a study of cytomegalovirus exposure and HLA in healthy donors. The PCR employed 60 Vbeta primers together with 13 Jbeta primers. Sequencing was performed with immunoSEQ multiplex PCR; in TCRdb, only in-frame clones are kept and a portion is missing. This table holds 100,000 to 150,000 clones. The sequencing sample was made of PBMCs. These TCRs come from a woman in her thirties or forties in good health and CMV-seronegative.

The chain uses TRBV28 and TRBJ1-3; possible D gene TRBD1, 5 bases. Trimming pared 7 bases from V and 3 bases from J, leaving 13 bases between. The V gene's germline CDR1 is MDHEN and CDR2 SYDVKM. The CDR3 runs 14 residues. The CDR3 is CASTSRGGGNTIYF. The CDR3 nucleotides read TGTGCCAGCACCTCCCGGGGGGGTGGAAACACCATATATTTT.

The chain joins TRBV18 to TRBJ2-3; 9 bases map to TRBD2. The CDR3 contains 14 residues. The trim removed 3 bases at V and 4 bases at J, leaving 2 bases unmatched. The germline V gene has CDR1 KGHSH and CDR2 LQKENI. The CDR3 DNA reads TGTGCCAGCTCACCCGGGACTAGCTCAGATACGCAGTATTTT. Translating it yields CASSPGTSSDTQYF.

This chain links TRBV4-3 with TRBJ2-5, with 9 bases lining up with TRBD1. Trimming at V came to 0 bases and at J to 5 bases, leaving 10 bases not matched to a gene. From germline, CDR1 is LGHNA and CDR2 YSLEER. The CDR3 has 17 amino acids. The CDR3 bases are TGCGCCAGCAGCCAAGATCTGACGACAGGGGGGCAGGAGACCCAGTACTTC. Its protein product is CASSQDLTTGGQETQYF.

The J gene is TRBJ1-2, the V gene TRBV5-5; 11 bases agree with TRBD1. This CDR3 contains 14 residues. J was trimmed by 8 bases and V by 4 bases; bases with no gene match: 7. CDR1 is SGHKS and CDR2 is YYEKEE in the germline V gene (reference sequence). The CDR3 sequence: CASSLGQGARGYTF. The DNA of the CDR3 is TGTGCCAGCAGCCTCGGACAGGGGGCGAGGGGCTACACCTTC.

The chain uses TRBV6-5 and TRBJ2-7, with a weak D call TRBD1 (6 bases). Trimming cost V 6 bases and J 0 bases, with 12 bases left between them. The CDR3 is 14 amino acids. Germline V CDR1 and CDR2: MNHEY, SVGAGI. CDR3 residues: CASSPEGGSYEQYV. Written as DNA, the CDR3 is TGTGCCAGCAGCCCGGAAGGGGGCTCCTACGAGCAGTACGTC.

The V gene is TRBV7-2, the J gene TRBJ2-7; TRBD1 might be the D (5 bases). Trimming stripped 0 bases from V and 6 bases from J, with 6 bases between. Germline CDR1 SGHTA, CDR2 FQGNSA. The CDR3 consists of 12 residues. DNA for the CDR3: TGTGCCAGCAGCTTAGCGGGGCTCGAGCAGTACTTC. The encoded protein is CASSLAGLEQYF.

As DNA, the CDR3 is TGTGCCAGCAGAATTTGGACTTTGGGCACTGAAGCTTTCTTT. Amino acids: CASRIWTLGTEAFF. The J gene is TRBJ1-1, the V gene TRBV5-4; D uncertain. The CDR3 covers 14 residues. Germline values: CDR1 SGHNT, CDR2 YYREEE (reference sequence). Trimming cost V 5 bases and J 4 bases, with 15 bases left between them.

The chain combines TRBV7-2 with TRBJ2-1, with TRBD2 matching over 12 bases. The CDR3 contains 15 residues. Germline CDR1 is SGHTA and CDR2 is FQGNSA. J lost 9 bases, V lost 1 base, and 4 bases had no gene match. CDR3 residues: CASSLVLAGGGEQFF. The CDR3 DNA is TGTGCCAGCAGCTTAGTCCTAGCGGGGGGGGGTGAGCAGTTCTTC. Together with reference TRBV7-2 and TRBJ2-1, the CDR3 gives the full variable domain: GAGVSQSPSNKVTEKGKDVELRCDPISGHTALYWYRQSLGQGLEFLIYFQGNSAPDKSGLPSDRFSAERTGGSVSTLTIQRTQQEDSAVYLCASSLVLAGGGEQFFGPGTRLTVL.

The gene calls are TRBV6-1 and TRBJ1-1; D not resolved. Germline V CDR1 and CDR2: MNHNS, SASEGT. CDR3 length: 12 residues. V was pared by 5 bases and J by 11 bases, with 15 bases between. CDR3 in DNA: TGTGCCAGCAGTCCTAGACCCGCCCGGGCTTTCTTT. This translates into CASSPRPARAFF.